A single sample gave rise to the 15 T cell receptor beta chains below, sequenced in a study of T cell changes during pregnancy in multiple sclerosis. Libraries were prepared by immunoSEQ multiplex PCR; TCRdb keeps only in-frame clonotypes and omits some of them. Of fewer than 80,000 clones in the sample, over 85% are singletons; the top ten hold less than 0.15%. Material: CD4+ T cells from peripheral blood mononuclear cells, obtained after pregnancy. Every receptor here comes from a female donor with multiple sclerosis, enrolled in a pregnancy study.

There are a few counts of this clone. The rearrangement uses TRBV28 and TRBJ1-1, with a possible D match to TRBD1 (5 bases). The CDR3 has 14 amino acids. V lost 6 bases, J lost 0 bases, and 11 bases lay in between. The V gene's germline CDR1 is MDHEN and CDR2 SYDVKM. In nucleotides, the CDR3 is TGTGCCAGCAGCCTTCGGACACTGAACACTGAAGCTTTCTTT. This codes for CASSLRTLNTEAFF. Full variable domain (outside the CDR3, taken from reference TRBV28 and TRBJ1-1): DVKVTQSSRYLVKRTGEKVFLECVQDMDHENMFWYRQDPGLGLRLIYFSYDVKMKEKGDIPEGYSVSREKKERFSLILESASTNQTSMYLCASSLRTLNTEAFFGQGTRLTVV.

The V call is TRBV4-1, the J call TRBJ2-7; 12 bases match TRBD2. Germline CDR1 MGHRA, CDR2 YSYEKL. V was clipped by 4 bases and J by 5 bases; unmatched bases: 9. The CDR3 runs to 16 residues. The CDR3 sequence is CASSPTLAGGFHEQYF. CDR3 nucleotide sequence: TGCGCCAGCAGCCCAACCCTAGCGGGAGGGTTCCACGAGCAGTACTTC.

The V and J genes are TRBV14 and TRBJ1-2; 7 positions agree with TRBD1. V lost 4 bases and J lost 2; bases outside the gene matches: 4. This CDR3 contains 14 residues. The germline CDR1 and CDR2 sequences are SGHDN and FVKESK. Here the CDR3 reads CASSPGGQNYGYTF. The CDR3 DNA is TGTGCCAGCAGCCCTGGGGGACAGAACTATGGCTACACCTTC.

The CDR3 here is CASSPSAFTGANVLTF. Written as DNA, the CDR3 is TGTGCCAGCAGCCCCAGTGCATTTACTGGGGCCAACGTCCTGACTTTC. This sequence joins TRBV7-2 and TRBJ2-6; D call uncertain. The ends were cut back, 5 bases at V and 2 bases at J, with 13 bases in the middle. This CDR3 contains 16 residues. The germline V gene encodes CDR1 SGHTA and CDR2 FQGNSA.

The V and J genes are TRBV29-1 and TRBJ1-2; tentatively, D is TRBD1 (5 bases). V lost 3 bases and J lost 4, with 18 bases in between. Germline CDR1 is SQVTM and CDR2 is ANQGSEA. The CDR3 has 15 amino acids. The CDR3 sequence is CSVDPRAPSFYGYTF. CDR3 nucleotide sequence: TGCAGCGTTGACCCCAGGGCCCCCTCGTTCTATGGCTACACCTTC.

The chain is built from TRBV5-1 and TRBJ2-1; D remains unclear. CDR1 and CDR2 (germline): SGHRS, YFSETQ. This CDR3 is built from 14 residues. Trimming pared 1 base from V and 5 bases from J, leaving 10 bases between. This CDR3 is CASSLRNTNNEQFF. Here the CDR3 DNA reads TGCGCCAGCAGCTTGAGAAACACAAACAATGAGCAGTTCTTC.

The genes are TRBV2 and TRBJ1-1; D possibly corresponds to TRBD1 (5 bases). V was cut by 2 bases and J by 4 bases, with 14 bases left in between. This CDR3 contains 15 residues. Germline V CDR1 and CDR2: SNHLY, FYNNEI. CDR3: CASSELGQGGTEAFF. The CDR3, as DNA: TGTGCCAGCAGTGAATTAGGTCAGGGAGGCACTGAAGCTTTCTTT.

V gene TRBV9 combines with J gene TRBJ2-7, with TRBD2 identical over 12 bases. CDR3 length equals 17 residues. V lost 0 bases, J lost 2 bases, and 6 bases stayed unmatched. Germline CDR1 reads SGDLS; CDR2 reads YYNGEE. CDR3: CASSVGELAGGPYEQYF. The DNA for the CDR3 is TGTGCCAGCAGCGTAGGGGAACTAGCGGGAGGACCCTACGAGCAGTACTTC.

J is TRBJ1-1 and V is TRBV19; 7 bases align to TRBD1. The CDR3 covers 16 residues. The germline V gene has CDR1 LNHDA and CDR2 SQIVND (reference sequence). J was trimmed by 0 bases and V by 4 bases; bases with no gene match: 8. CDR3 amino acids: CASSTPRQGMNTEAFF. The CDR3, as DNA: TGTGCCAGTAGTACCCCCCGACAGGGAATGAACACTGAAGCTTTCTTT.

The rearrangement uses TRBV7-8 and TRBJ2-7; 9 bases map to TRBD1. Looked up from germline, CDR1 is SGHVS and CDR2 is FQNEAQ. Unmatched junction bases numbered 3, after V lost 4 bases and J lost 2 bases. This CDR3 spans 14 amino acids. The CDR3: CASSSRQGAYEQYF. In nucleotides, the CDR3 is TGTGCCAGCAGCTCTCGACAGGGGGCCTACGAGCAGTACTTC. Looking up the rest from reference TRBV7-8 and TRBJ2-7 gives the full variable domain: GAGVSQSPRYKVAKRGQDVALRCDPISGHVSLFWYQQALGQGPEFLTYFQNEAQLDKSGLPSDRFFAERPEGSVSTLKIQRTQQEDSAVYLCASSSRQGAYEQYFGPGTRLTVT.

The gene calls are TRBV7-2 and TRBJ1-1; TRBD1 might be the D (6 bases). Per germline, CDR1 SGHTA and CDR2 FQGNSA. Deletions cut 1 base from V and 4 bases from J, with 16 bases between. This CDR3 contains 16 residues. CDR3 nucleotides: TGTGCCAGCAGCTTAGGGGGAAACAGGGTGGGCACTGAAGCTTTCTTT. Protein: CASSLGGNRVGTEAFF.

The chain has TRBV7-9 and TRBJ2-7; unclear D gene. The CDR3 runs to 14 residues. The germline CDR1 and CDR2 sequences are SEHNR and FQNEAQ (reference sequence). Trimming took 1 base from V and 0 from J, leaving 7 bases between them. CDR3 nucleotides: TGTGCCAGCAGCTTAGGTTCTAACTCCTACGAGCAGTACTTC. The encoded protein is CASSLGSNSYEQYF.

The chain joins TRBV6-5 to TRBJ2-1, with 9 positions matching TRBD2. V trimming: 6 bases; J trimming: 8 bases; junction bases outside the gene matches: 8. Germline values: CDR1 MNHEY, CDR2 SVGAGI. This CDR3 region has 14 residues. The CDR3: CASRRLAESDEQFF. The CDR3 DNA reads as TGTGCCAGCAGACGACTAGCGGAGTCCGATGAGCAGTTCTTC.

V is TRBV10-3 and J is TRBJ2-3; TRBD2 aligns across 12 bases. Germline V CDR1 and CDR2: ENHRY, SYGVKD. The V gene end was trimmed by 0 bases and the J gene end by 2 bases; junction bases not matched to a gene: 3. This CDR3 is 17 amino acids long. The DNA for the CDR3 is TGTGCCATCAGTGAGTCAGGGACTAGCGGGTTCACAGATACGCAGTATTTT. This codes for CAISESGTSGFTDTQYF.

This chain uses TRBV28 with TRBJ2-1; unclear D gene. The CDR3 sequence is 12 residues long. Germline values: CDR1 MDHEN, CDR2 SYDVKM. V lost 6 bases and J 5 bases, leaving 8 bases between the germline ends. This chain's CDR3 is CASSRGNNEQFF. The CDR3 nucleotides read TGTGCCAGCAGCCGCGGCAACAATGAGCAGTTCTTC. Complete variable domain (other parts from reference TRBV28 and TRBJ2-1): DVKVTQSSRYLVKRTGEKVFLECVQDMDHENMFWYRQDPGLGLRLIYFSYDVKMKEKGDIPEGYSVSREKKERFSLILESASTNQTSMYLCASSRGNNEQFFGPGTRLTVL.